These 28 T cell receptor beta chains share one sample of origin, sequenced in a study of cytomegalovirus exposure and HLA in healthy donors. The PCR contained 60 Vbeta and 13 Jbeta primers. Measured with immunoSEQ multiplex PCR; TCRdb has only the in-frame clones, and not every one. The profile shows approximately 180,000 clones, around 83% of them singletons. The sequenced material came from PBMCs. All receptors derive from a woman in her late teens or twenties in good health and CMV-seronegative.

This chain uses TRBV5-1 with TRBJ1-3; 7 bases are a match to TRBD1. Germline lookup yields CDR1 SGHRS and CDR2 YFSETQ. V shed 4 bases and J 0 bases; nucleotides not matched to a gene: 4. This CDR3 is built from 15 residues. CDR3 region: CASSLQGTSGNTIYF. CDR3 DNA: TGCGCCAGCAGCCTACAGGGGACCTCTGGAAACACCATATATTTT.

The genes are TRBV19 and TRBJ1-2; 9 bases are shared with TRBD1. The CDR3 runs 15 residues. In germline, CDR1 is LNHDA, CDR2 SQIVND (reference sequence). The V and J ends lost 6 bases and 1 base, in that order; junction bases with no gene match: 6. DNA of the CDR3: TGTGCCAGTAGCTTCCCGGGACAGGGTAACTATGGCTACACCTTC. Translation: CASSFPGQGNYGYTF.

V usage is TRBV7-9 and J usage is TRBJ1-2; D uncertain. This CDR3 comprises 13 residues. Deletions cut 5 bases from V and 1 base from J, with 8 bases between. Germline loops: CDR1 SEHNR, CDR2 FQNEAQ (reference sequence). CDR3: CASSPGLNYGYTF. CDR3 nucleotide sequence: TGTGCCAGCAGCCCCGGACTTAACTATGGCTACACCTTC. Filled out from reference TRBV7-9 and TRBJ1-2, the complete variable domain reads DTGVSQNPRHKITKRGQNVTFRCDPISEHNRLYWYRQTLGQGPEFLTYFQNEAQLEKSRLLSDRFSAERPKGSFSTLEIQRTEQGDSAMYLCASSPGLNYGYTFGSGTRLTVV.

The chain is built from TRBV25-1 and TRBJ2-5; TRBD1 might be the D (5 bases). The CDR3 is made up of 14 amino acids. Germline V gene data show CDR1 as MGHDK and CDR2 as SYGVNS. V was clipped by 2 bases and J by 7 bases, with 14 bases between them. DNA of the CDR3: TGTGCCAGCAGTGAAGCCGACAGTTTGTGGACCCAGTACTTC. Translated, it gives CASSEADSLWTQYF. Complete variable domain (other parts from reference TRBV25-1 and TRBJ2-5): EADIYQTPRYLVIGTGKKITLECSQTMGHDKMYWYQQDPGMELHLIHYSYGVNSTEKGDLSSESTVSRIRTEHFPLTLESARPSHTSQYLCASSEADSLWTQYFGPGTRLLVL.

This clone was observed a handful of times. CDR3 sequence reads: CASSQAGGGREQYF. CDR3 bases: TGCGCCAGCAGCCAAGCGGGAGGGGGGCGCGAGCAGTACTTC. The rearrangement links TRBV4-1 to TRBJ2-7; 8 bases map to TRBD2. The J segment lost 6 bases and the V segment lost 1 base, leaving 5 bases of the junction unmatched. The CDR3 extends over 14 amino acids. In germline, CDR1 is MGHRA, CDR2 YSYEKL.

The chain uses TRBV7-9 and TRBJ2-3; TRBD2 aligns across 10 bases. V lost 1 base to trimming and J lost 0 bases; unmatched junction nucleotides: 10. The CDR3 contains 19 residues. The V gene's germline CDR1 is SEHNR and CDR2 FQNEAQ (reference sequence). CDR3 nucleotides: TGTGCCAGCAGCTTAGACGGGCGGGGACTAGCGTTTAGCACAGATACGCAGTATTTT. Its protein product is CASSLDGRGLAFSTDTQYF.

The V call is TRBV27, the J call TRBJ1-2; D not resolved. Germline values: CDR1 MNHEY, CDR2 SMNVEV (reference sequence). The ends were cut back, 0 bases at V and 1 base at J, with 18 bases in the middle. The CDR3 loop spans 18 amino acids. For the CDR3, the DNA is TGTGCCAGCAGTTTATCCGCCGATGGACGGGGATTTAACTATGGCTACACCTTC. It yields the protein CASSLSADGRGFNYGYTF.

This CDR3 is CASSPPGQPQHF. CDR3 sequence (DNA): TGTGCCAGCAGCCCCCCGGGGCAGCCCCAGCATTTT. The rearrangement joins TRBV7-6 to TRBJ1-5; D remains ambiguous. The CDR3 has 12 amino acids. The V gene lost 5 bases and the J gene lost 7 bases, with 9 bases spanning the gap. Germline loops: CDR1 SGHVS, CDR2 FNYEAQ.

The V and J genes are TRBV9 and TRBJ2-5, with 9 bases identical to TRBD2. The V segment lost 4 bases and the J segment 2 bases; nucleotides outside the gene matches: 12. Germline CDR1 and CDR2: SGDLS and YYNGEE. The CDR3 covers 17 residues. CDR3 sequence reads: CASSTHSPGLAQETQYF. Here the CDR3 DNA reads TGTGCCAGCAGCACCCACTCGCCGGGACTAGCACAAGAGACCCAGTACTTC.

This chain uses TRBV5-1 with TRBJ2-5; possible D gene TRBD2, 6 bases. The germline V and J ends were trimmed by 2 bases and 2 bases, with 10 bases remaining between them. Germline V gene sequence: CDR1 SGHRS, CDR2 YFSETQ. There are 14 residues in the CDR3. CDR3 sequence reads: CASSLKSGQETQYF. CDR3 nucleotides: TGCGCCAGCAGCTTAAAGAGCGGGCAAGAGACCCAGTACTTC.

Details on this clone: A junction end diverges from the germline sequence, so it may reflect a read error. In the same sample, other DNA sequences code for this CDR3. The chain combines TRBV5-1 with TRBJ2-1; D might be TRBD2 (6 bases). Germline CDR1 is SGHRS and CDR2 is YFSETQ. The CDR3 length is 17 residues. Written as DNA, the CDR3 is TGTGCCAGCAGCTTGGCGTTAGCGGAAATCTCCTACAATGAGCAGTTCTTC. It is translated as CASSLALAEISYNEQFF. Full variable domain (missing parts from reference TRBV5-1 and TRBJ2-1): KAGVTQTPRYLIKTRGQQVTLSCSPISGHRSVSWYQQTPGQGLQFLFEYFSETQRNKGNFPGRFSGRQFSNSRSEMNVSTLELGDSALYLCASSLALAEISYNEQFFGPGTRLTVL.

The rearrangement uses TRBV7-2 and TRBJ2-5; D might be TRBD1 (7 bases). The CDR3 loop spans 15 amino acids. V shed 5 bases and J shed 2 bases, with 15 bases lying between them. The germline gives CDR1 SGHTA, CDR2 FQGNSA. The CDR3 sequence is CASSQGGGNQETQYF. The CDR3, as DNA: TGTGCCAGCAGCCAAGGGGGCGGGAATCAAGAGACCCAGTACTTC.

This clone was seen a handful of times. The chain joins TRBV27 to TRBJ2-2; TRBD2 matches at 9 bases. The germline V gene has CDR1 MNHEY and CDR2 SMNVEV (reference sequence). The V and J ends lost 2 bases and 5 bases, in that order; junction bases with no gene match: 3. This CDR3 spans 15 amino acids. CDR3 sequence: CASSLLAGLTGELFF. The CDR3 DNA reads TGTGCCAGCAGTTTACTAGCGGGATTGACCGGGGAGCTGTTTTTT.

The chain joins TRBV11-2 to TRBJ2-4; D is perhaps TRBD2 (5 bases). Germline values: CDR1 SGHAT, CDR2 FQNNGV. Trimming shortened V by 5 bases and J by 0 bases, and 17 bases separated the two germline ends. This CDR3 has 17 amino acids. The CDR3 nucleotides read TGTGCCAGCAGCCAAGGAGGACTGACCTTAGCCAAAAACATTCAGTACTTC. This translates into CASSQGGLTLAKNIQYF.

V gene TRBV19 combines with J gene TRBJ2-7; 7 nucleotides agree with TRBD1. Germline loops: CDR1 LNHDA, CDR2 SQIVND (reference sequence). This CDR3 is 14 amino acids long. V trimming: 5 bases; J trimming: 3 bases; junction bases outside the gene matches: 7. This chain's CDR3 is CASSPLDRYYEQYF. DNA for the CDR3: TGTGCCAGTAGTCCGTTGGACAGGTACTACGAGCAGTACTTC.

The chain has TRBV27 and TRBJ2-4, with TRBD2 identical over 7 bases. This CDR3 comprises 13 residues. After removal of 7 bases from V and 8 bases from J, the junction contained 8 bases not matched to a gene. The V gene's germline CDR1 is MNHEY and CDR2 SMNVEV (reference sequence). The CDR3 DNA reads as TGTGCCAGCAATCCGGGGGGTTCGGACATTCAGTACTTC. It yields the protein CASNPGGSDIQYF.

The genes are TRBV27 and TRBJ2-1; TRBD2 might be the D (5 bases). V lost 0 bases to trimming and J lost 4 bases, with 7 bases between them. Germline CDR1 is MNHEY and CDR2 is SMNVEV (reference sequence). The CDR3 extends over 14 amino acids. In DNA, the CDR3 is TGTGCCAGCAGTTTATCGACGGGGTACAATGAGCAGTTCTTC. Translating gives CASSLSTGYNEQFF.

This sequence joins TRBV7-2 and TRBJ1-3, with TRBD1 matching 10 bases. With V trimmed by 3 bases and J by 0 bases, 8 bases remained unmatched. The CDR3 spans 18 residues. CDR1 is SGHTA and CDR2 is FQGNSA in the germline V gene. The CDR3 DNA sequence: TGTGCCAGCAGCTTGGGACAGGGGACCGAGCTCTCTGGAAACACCATATATTTT. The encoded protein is CASSLGQGTELSGNTIYF. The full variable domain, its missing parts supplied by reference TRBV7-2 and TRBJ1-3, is GAGVSQSPSNKVTEKGKDVELRCDPISGHTALYWYRQSLGQGLEFLIYFQGNSAPDKSGLPSDRFSAERTGGSVSTLTIQRTQQEDSAVYLCASSLGQGTELSGNTIYFGEGSWLTVV.

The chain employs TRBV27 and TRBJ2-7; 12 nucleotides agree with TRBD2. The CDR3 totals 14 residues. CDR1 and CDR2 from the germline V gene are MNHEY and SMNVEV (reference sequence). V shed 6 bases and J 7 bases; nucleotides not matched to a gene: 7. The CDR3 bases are TGTGCCAGCAGGCGGCTAGCGGGAGGGAGGGAGCAGTACTTC. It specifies CASRRLAGGREQYF.

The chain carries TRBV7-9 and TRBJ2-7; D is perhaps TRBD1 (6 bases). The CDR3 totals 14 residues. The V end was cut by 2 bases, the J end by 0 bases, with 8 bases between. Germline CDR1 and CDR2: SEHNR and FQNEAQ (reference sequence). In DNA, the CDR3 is TGTGCCAGCAGCTTAAGGACAGACTCCTACGAGCAGTACTTC. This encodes CASSLRTDSYEQYF.

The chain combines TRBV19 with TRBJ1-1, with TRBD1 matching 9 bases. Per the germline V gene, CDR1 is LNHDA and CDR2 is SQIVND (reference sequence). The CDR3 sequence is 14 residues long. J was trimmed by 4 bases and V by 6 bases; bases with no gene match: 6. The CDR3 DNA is TGTGCCAGTAGGGGTGACAGGGGGTCCACTGAAGCTTTCTTT. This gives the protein CASRGDRGSTEAFF.

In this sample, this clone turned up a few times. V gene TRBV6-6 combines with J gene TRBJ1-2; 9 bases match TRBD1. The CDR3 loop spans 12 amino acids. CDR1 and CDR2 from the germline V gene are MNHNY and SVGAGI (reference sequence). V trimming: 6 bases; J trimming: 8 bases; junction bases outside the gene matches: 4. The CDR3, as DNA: TGTGCCAGCAGCTGGGACAGGGAGGGCTACACCTTC. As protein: CASSWDREGYTF.

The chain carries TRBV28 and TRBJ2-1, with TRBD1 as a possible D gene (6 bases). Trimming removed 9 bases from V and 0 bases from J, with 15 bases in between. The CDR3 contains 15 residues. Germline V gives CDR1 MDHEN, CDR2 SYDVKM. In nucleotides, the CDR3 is TGTGCCAGTACAGGGTCCAGCGGCTCCTACAATGAGCAGTTCTTC. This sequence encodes CASTGSSGSYNEQFF.

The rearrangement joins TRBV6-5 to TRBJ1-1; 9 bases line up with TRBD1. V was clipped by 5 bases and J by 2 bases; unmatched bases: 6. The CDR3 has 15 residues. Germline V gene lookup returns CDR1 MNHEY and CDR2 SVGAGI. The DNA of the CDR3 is TGTGCCAGCAGTGTCTACAGGGGGCTCAACACTGAAGCTTTCTTT. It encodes CASSVYRGLNTEAFF.

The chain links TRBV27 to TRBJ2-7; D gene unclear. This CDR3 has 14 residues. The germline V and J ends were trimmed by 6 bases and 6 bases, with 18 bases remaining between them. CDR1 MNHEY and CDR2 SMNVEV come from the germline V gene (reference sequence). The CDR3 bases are TGTGCCAGCAGCATTACCCCTAATAGTGGCGAGCAGTACTTC. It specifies CASSITPNSGEQYF.

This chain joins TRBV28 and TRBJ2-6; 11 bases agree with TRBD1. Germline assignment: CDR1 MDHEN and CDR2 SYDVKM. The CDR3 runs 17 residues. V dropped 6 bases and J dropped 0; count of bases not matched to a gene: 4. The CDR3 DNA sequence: TGTGCCAGCAGGGGACAGGGGGGCATCTCTGGGGCCAACGTCCTGACTTTC. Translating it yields CASRGQGGISGANVLTF.

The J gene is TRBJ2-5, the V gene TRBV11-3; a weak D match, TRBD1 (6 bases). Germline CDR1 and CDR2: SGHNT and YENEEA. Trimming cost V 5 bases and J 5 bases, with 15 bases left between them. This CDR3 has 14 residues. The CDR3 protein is CASSPRQVLETQYF. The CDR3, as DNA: TGTGCCAGCAGCCCCAGACAGGTCCTGGAGACCCAGTACTTC.

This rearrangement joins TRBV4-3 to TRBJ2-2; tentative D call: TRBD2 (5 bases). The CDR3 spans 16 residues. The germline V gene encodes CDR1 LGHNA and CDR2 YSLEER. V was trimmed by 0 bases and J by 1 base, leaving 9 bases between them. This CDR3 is CASSQDARGNTGELFF. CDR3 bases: TGCGCCAGCAGCCAAGATGCTCGGGGGAACACCGGGGAGCTGTTTTTT.